This T cell receptor (beta chain) was identified during a study of blood T cells in healthy people across ages. This clonotype turned up a few times. What it binds is not known. Collection of roughly 9.6 milliliters of peripheral blood was performed for each donor. A second PCR, run for about 7 to 11 cycles, used a sample-barcoded 5' primer plus a J-beta primer mix. TCRdb used MiXCR to reprocess the 5' RACE reads, holding one entry per CDR3 protein. The data contain 1,300,000 or so distinct CDR3 sequences, roughly 60% of them singletons. The CDR3 covers 14 residues. The germline gives CDR1 SGHTA, CDR2 FQGNSA. Trimming removed 2 bases from V and 5 bases from J, with 13 bases in between. General study points: Since the PBMCs were unsorted, naive and antigen-experienced cells could not be conclusively compared. The study found more naive CD4+ cells and higher diversity in long-lived than aged donors.

The chain employs TRBV7-2 and TRBJ2-7; tentative D call: TRBD2 (6 bases). The sample was blood. This TCR derives from a man between 18 and 29 years old in good health. The CDR3 bases are TGTGCCAGCAGCTTAAGGCGGGGCAGGGACGAGCAGTACTTC. Translated, it gives CASSLRRGRDEQYF. Based on the CDR3 plus reference TRBV7-2 and TRBJ2-7, the full variable domain is GAGVSQSPSNKVTEKGKDVELRCDPISGHTALYWYRQSLGQGLEFLIYFQGNSAPDKSGLPSDRFSAERTGGSVSTLTIQRTQQEDSAVYLCASSLRRGRDEQYFGPGTRLTVT.